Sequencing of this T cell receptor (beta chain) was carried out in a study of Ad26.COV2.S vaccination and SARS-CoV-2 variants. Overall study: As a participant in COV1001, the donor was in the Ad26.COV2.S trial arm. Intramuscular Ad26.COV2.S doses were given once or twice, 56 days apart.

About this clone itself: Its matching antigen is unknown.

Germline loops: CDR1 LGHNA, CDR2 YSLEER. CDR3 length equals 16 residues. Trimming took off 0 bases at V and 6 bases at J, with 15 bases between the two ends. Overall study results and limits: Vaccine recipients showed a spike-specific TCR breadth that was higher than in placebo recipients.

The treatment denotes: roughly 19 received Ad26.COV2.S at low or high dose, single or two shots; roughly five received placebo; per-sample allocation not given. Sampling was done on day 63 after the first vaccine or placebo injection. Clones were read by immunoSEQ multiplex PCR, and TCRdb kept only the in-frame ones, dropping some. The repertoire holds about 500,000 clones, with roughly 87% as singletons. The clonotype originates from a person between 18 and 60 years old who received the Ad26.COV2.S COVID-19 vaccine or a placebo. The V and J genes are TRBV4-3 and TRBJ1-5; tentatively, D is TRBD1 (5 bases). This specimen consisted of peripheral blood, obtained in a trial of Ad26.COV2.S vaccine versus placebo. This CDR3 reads CASSQDFPGRGQPQHF. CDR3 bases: TGCGCCAGCAGCCAAGATTTCCCAGGGAGGGGTCAGCCCCAGCATTTT.